The 29 T cell receptor beta chains below all came from one sample that was sequenced in a study of neoadjuvant anti-PD-1 for oral cavity cancer. Using immunoSEQ multiplex PCR, the repertoire was profiled, and TCRdb retains in-frame clones only, with some absent. The sample shows just under 70,000 clones, roughly 84% of them seen only once. Time point in this sample: after neoadjuvant nivolumab, at surgical resection. The sample here was PBMCs, taken after nivolumab (anti-PD-1) treatment. The receptors here all came from a person between 35 and 79 years old with oral cavity squamous cell carcinoma.

In DNA form, the CDR3 reads TGTGCCAGCAGTTATACCGGGACAGAGTCCTACGAGCAGTACTTC. It is translated as CASSYTGTESYEQYF. The gene calls are TRBV6-5 and TRBJ2-7, with 7 bases aligning to TRBD1. Trimming at V came to 3 bases and at J to 1 base, leaving 6 bases not matched to a gene. In germline, CDR1 is MNHEY, CDR2 SVGAGI. This CDR3 is built from 15 residues.

J is TRBJ1-2 and V is TRBV28; D uncertain. V shed 3 bases and J shed 0 bases, with 8 bases lying between them. The CDR3 is made up of 14 amino acids. CDR1 and CDR2 (germline): MDHEN, SYDVKM. The CDR3 is CASSFAGSNYGYTF. DNA of the CDR3: TGTGCCAGCAGTTTTGCGGGATCTAACTATGGCTACACCTTC.

This clone came up once. J is TRBJ2-2 and V is TRBV29-1; D possibly uses TRBD1 or TRBD2 (5 bases each). The CDR3 is 16 amino acids. Trimming removed 0 bases from V and 4 bases from J, with 15 bases in between. Looked up from germline, CDR1 is SQVTM and CDR2 is ANQGSEA. The CDR3 spells CSVEDERGFGTGELFF. In DNA form, the CDR3 reads TGCAGCGTTGAAGATGAGAGGGGCTTTGGCACCGGGGAGCTGTTTTTT.

The rearrangement joins TRBV19 to TRBJ1-5; TRBD1 aligns across 7 bases. The germline V gene has CDR1 LNHDA and CDR2 SQIVND (reference sequence). Trimming at V came to 2 bases and at J to 7 bases, leaving 5 bases not matched to a gene. This CDR3 is built from 14 residues. CDR3 DNA sequence: TGTGCCAGTAGTATATCACAGGGGAGACAGCCCCAGCATTTT. Protein sequence: CASSISQGRQPQHF.

The chain joins TRBV28 to TRBJ1-5; D gene ambiguous. Trimming shortened V by 3 bases and J by 4 bases, and 13 bases separated the two germline ends. Germline-derived CDR1 and CDR2 are MDHEN and SYDVKM. The CDR3 is 15 amino acids. The CDR3 region is CASSFAQVDNQPQHF. The CDR3, as DNA: TGTGCCAGCAGTTTCGCACAAGTTGATAATCAGCCCCAGCATTTT. Full variable domain (outside the CDR3, taken from reference TRBV28 and TRBJ1-5): DVKVTQSSRYLVKRTGEKVFLECVQDMDHENMFWYRQDPGLGLRLIYFSYDVKMKEKGDIPEGYSVSREKKERFSLILESASTNQTSMYLCASSFAQVDNQPQHFGDGTRLSIL.

The chain recombines TRBV5-1 with TRBJ2-1; 13 bases fit TRBD2. The CDR3 is 16 residues long. Germline V lookup: CDR1 SGHRS, CDR2 YFSETQ. V lost 4 bases to trimming and J lost 6 bases; unmatched junction nucleotides: 7. This chain's CDR3 is CASSIGLAGVFNEQFF. The CDR3 nucleotides are TGCGCCAGCAGCATAGGACTAGCGGGAGTATTCAATGAGCAGTTCTTC.

The genes are TRBV11-2 and TRBJ2-5; 7 nucleotides agree with TRBD2. This CDR3 is 16 amino acids long. The trim removed 5 bases at V and 2 bases at J, leaving 11 bases unmatched. Germline-derived CDR1 and CDR2 are SGHAT and FQNNGV. The chain's CDR3 is CASSEGLGSTQETQYF. Here the CDR3 DNA reads TGTGCCAGCAGCGAAGGACTAGGGTCCACTCAAGAGACCCAGTACTTC. The variable domain in full, completed from reference TRBV11-2 and TRBJ2-5, reads EAGVAQSPRYKIIEKRQSVAFWCNPISGHATLYWYQQILGQGPKLLIQFQNNGVVDDSQLPKDRFSAERLKGVDSTLKIQPAKLEDSAVYLCASSEGLGSTQETQYFGPGTRLLVL.

The rearrangement links TRBV28 to TRBJ1-2; TRBD1 matches 10 bases. Unmatched junction bases numbered 8, after V lost 4 bases and J lost 6 bases. In germline, CDR1 is MDHEN, CDR2 SYDVKM. CDR3 length: 15 residues. The CDR3 protein is CASSSAPGTGDGYTF. CDR3 in DNA: TGTGCCAGCAGTTCCGCCCCCGGGACAGGGGATGGCTACACCTTC.

This chain joins TRBV19 and TRBJ2-1; D tentatively reads TRBD1 or TRBD2 (6 bases each). With 10 bases removed from V and 9 bases from J, the gap between germline ends came to 16 bases. The CDR3 spans 12 residues. Germline lookup yields CDR1 LNHDA and CDR2 SQIVND (reference sequence). CDR3 region: CATTSRGVEQFF. CDR3 in DNA: TGTGCCACCACTAGTAGGGGGGTTGAGCAGTTCTTC.

This chain uses TRBV6-5 with TRBJ2-7; a weak D match, TRBD2 (5 bases). The germline CDR1 and CDR2 sequences are MNHEY and SVGAGI. The CDR3 has 15 residues. The germline V and J ends were trimmed by 6 bases and 0 bases, with 15 bases remaining between them. The CDR3 DNA reads TGTGCCAGCAGACCGAGCGGCGCCCTCTCCTACGAGCAGTACTTC. This gives the protein CASRPSGALSYEQYF.

This chain uses TRBV28 with TRBJ2-5, with 8 bases matching TRBD1. Trimming at V came to 5 bases and at J to 5 bases, leaving 4 bases not matched to a gene. This CDR3 spans 13 amino acids. Germline CDR1 MDHEN, CDR2 SYDVKM. In DNA, the CDR3 is TGTGCCAGCAGTCAGGGACAGGTCGAGACCCAGTACTTC. It yields the protein CASSQGQVETQYF.

V usage is TRBV30 and J usage is TRBJ2-3, with TRBD2 identical over 11 bases. Germline CDR1 GTSNPN, CDR2 SVGIG (reference sequence). The length of the CDR3 is 13 residues. Trimming took 5 bases from V and 5 from J; bases not matched to a gene: 3. The CDR3 sequence is CAWAGTSGDTQYF. CDR3 DNA: TGTGCCTGGGCCGGGACTAGCGGAGATACGCAGTATTTT.

The rearrangement uses TRBV5-1 and TRBJ2-1; TRBD1 aligns across 12 bases. The CDR3 runs 16 residues. From germline, CDR1 is SGHRS and CDR2 YFSETQ. V was pared by 0 bases and J by 13 bases, with 11 bases of the junction left unmatched. CDR3 bases: TGCGCCAGCAGCTTGGGGCCGGGACAGGGGGCTCCTCTACAGTTCTTC. It codes for CASSLGPGQGAPLQFF. Full variable domain (outside the CDR3, taken from reference TRBV5-1 and TRBJ2-1): KAGVTQTPRYLIKTRGQQVTLSCSPISGHRSVSWYQQTPGQGLQFLFEYFSETQRNKGNFPGRFSGRQFSNSRSEMNVSTLELGDSALYLCASSLGPGQGAPLQFFGPGTRLTVL.

This clone has a single count. The chain recombines TRBV9 with TRBJ2-2; 7 nucleotides match TRBD2. The germline V gene has CDR1 SGDLS and CDR2 YYNGEE. The junction had 5 bases not matched to a gene; V was cut back by 0 bases and J by 3 bases. The CDR3 has 16 residues. Written as DNA, the CDR3 is TGTGCCAGCAGCGTAGCGCCCGGGGGGTACACCGGGGAGCTGTTTTTT. Protein sequence: CASSVAPGGYTGELFF.

This chain connects TRBV5-6 to TRBJ2-7; D possibly corresponds to TRBD1 (6 bases). The CDR3 is 13 residues long. V dropped 4 bases and J dropped 2 bases, with 10 bases sitting between them. Germline V lookup: CDR1 SGHDT, CDR2 YYEEEE. The CDR3 reads CASSVGGTYEQYF. CDR3 bases: TGTGCCAGCAGCGTAGGGGGAACCTACGAGCAGTACTTC.

The J gene is TRBJ1-4, the V gene TRBV30; tentatively, D is TRBD1 (6 bases). The length of the CDR3 is 12 residues. V lost 2 bases and J 8 bases, leaving 9 bases between the germline ends. The germline CDR1 and CDR2 sequences are GTSNPN and SVGIG (reference sequence). The CDR3 DNA follows: TGTGCCTGGAGTCGACAGGACGAAAAACTGTTTTTT. Its protein product is CAWSRQDEKLFF.

This sequence joins TRBV6-1 and TRBJ2-7; possibly TRBD1 for D (6 bases). The V end lost 4 bases, the J end lost 0 bases, and 16 bases lay between the germline ends. Germline CDR1 and CDR2: MNHNS and SASEGT. The CDR3 spans 16 residues. The DNA of the CDR3 is TGTGCCAGCAGTGCCTACTCGGGACACCTCTCCTACGAGCAGTACTTC. Protein sequence: CASSAYSGHLSYEQYF.

V gene TRBV19 combines with J gene TRBJ1-4; D is ambiguous. The germline CDR1 and CDR2 sequences are LNHDA and SQIVND (reference sequence). Trimming stripped 3 bases from V and 7 bases from J, with 9 bases between. CDR3 length equals 13 residues. The CDR3 sequence is CASSILEGEKLFF. The CDR3 DNA sequence: TGTGCCAGTAGTATCTTGGAGGGTGAAAAACTGTTTTTT. The full variable domain, in which reference TRBV19 and TRBJ1-4 provide the parts outside the CDR3, is DGGITQSPKYLFRKEGQNVTLSCEQNLNHDAMYWYRQDPGQGLRLIYYSQIVNDFQKGDIAEGYSVSREKKESFPLTVTSAQKNPTAFYLCASSILEGEKLFFGSGTQLSVL.

This rearrangement joins TRBV19 to TRBJ2-5; maybe TRBD1 (6 bases). CDR3 size: 13 residues. Germline V gene sequence: CDR1 LNHDA, CDR2 SQIVND (reference sequence). V dropped 5 bases and J dropped 2 bases, with 9 bases sitting between them. The CDR3 bases are TGTGCCAGTAGTGATACAGGGCAAGAGACCCAGTACTTC. As protein: CASSDTGQETQYF.

The chain employs TRBV7-6 and TRBJ2-7; D remains ambiguous. The CDR3 loop spans 13 amino acids. The ends were cut back, 4 bases at V and 5 bases at J, with 12 bases in the middle. CDR1 and CDR2 from the germline V gene are SGHVS and FNYEAQ. In DNA form, the CDR3 reads TGTGCCAGCAGCTCGAGGATTAGTAACGAGCAGTACTTC. It encodes CASSSRISNEQYF.

V is TRBV2 and J is TRBJ2-1, with D perhaps TRBD1 or TRBD2 (5 bases each). The CDR3 consists of 15 residues. Germline CDR1 and CDR2: SNHLY and FYNNEI. The V gene lost 8 bases and the J gene lost 4 bases, with 18 bases spanning the gap. Written as DNA, the CDR3 is TGTGCCAGCCTTGAAGAGGGAAGGGGTTACAATGAGCAGTTCTTC. This gives the protein CASLEEGRGYNEQFF.

This chain joins TRBV7-2 and TRBJ2-7; maybe TRBD1 (6 bases). Germline V gives CDR1 SGHTA, CDR2 FQGNSA. This CDR3 is 14 amino acids long. V lost 5 bases to trimming and J lost 0 bases, with 11 bases between them. The CDR3 DNA is TGTGCCAGCAGCGGACAGATCGGCTCCTACGAGCAGTACTTC. This translates into CASSGQIGSYEQYF.

The chain carries TRBV27 and TRBJ2-7; D is possibly TRBD2 (6 bases). CDR1 is MNHEY and CDR2 is SMNVEV in the germline V gene (reference sequence). Trimming removed 0 bases at V and 2 bases at J, with 11 bases between. The CDR3 is 15 amino acids. The CDR3 nucleotides are TGTGCCAGCAGTTTATCGGGACTTGGGACCTACGAGCAGTACTTC. It codes for CASSLSGLGTYEQYF.

This chain links TRBV15 with TRBJ2-5; a possible D gene is TRBD1 (6 bases). The germline V gene encodes CDR1 LNHNV and CDR2 YYDKDF (reference sequence). V was shortened by 0 bases and J by 4 bases, with 15 bases between the two germline ends. This CDR3 region has 16 residues. CDR3 DNA sequence: TGTGCCACCAGCAGAGATCGACAGGCGAGGGGAGAGACCCAGTACTTC. The encoded protein is CATSRDRQARGETQYF.

The chain carries TRBV20-1 and TRBJ1-1; D is uncertain. CDR1 is DFQATT, CDR2 SNEGSKA, per germline (reference sequence). V lost 3 bases and J 4 bases, leaving 6 bases between the germline ends. The CDR3 runs to 11 residues. The CDR3 spells CSASRSTEAFF. The CDR3, as DNA: TGCAGTGCTAGCCGAAGCACTGAAGCTTTCTTT.

This clone was observed a single time. CDR3 coding DNA: TGTGCCAGCACCCCTGCGGGGAGCACAGATACGCAGTATTTT. It is translated as CASTPAGSTDTQYF. This chain joins TRBV2 and TRBJ2-3; the D gene is possibly TRBD2 (6 bases). With 7 bases removed from V and 0 bases from J, the gap between germline ends came to 11 bases. CDR1 and CDR2 (germline): SNHLY, FYNNEI. This CDR3 region has 14 residues.

The chain joins TRBV19 to TRBJ2-1; D remains unclear. Trimming stripped 5 bases from V and 10 bases from J, with 12 bases between. The CDR3 has 12 amino acids. The germline V gene has CDR1 LNHDA and CDR2 SQIVND (reference sequence). The chain's CDR3 is CASSQTRWEQFF. The CDR3 region has the DNA TGTGCCAGTAGTCAGACCCGTTGGGAGCAGTTCTTC.

This chain links TRBV28 with TRBJ1-4; no clear D gene. With 6 bases removed from V and 4 bases from J, the gap between germline ends came to 9 bases. The CDR3 runs 13 residues. Germline CDR1 and CDR2: MDHEN and SYDVKM. The CDR3 reads CASRNDGNEKLFF. CDR3 bases: TGTGCCAGCAGAAACGACGGTAATGAAAAACTGTTTTTT.

The chain joins TRBV7-2 to TRBJ2-1; 10 nucleotides line up with TRBD2. CDR1 and CDR2 from the germline V gene are SGHTA and FQGNSA. The CDR3 is 16 residues long. Losses at the gene ends were 2 bases for V and 6 bases for J; bases not matched to a gene: 7. In DNA, the CDR3 is TGTGCCAGCAGCTTAACCGGGACTAGCGTGCCCAATGAGCAGTTCTTC. Protein sequence: CASSLTGTSVPNEQFF.